This TCR beta chain originates from a study of cytomegalovirus exposure and HLA in healthy donors. The CDR3 is 11 residues long. Between the trimmed V and J ends, which lost 7 bases and 1 base, there was a span of 4 bases. CDR1 MDHEN and CDR2 SYDVKM come from the germline V gene. PCR involved 60 Vbeta and 13 Jbeta primers. Libraries were prepared by immunoSEQ multiplex PCR; TCRdb keeps only in-frame clonotypes and omits some of them. This table holds about 130,000 clones, 60% to 80% found once. Material: PBMCs. V and J are TRBV28 and TRBJ1-1; D not certain. This sequence originates from a woman aged 50 to 60 in good health and CMV-seronegative. The CDR3 DNA reads as TGTGCCAGCAAAGCGAACACTGAAGCTTTCTTT. Residues: CASKANTEAFF.